The 10 T cell receptor beta chains listed next were all sequenced from one sample in a study of cytomegalovirus exposure and HLA in healthy donors. PCR was performed using 60 Vbeta and 13 Jbeta primers. Libraries were prepared by immunoSEQ multiplex PCR; TCRdb keeps only in-frame clonotypes and omits some of them. Altogether about 150,000 clones are present, 77% being singletons, with the ten largest covering under 1.5%. The sample taken for sequencing was PBMCs. These receptor sequences come from a woman aged 25 to 45 in good health and CMV-seronegative.

This chain joins TRBV21-1 and TRBJ1-4; the table's D call, TRBD1, was not checked against the DNA. TRBV21-1 is reported as a pseudogene. This CDR3 region has 16 residues. The CDR3 sequence is CASSKEGFWDRASLFF. CDR3 DNA: TGTGCCAGCAGCAAAGAGGGATTCTGGGACAGGGCTTCGTTGTTTTTT.

This clone was observed a single time. This chain links TRBV9 with TRBJ2-1; 10 bases line up with TRBD2. CDR3 size: 19 residues. Germline V gene lookup returns CDR1 SGDLS and CDR2 YYNGEE. Losses at the gene ends were 1 base for V and 0 bases for J; bases not matched to a gene: 10. The chain's CDR3 is CASSVRASGGASSYNEQFF. CDR3 DNA sequence: TGTGCCAGCAGCGTAAGGGCTAGCGGGGGCGCGAGCTCCTACAATGAGCAGTTCTTC.

The V call is TRBV7-9, the J call TRBJ1-4; D is unresolved. CDR3 size: 12 residues. The V gene's germline CDR1 is SEHNR and CDR2 FQNEAQ (reference sequence). Deletions cut 1 base from V and 12 bases from J, with 9 bases between. CDR3 protein: CASSLGPNELFF. As DNA, the CDR3 is TGTGCCAGCAGCTTAGGGCCGAATGAACTGTTTTTT.

The chain is built from TRBV28 and TRBJ1-1; 8 bases are shared with TRBD1. The CDR3 has 15 residues. Germline V gives CDR1 MDHEN, CDR2 SYDVKM. After removal of 5 bases from V and 1 base from J, the junction contained 6 bases not matched to a gene. The CDR3 spells CASSPPGQGNTEAFF. In DNA form, the CDR3 reads TGTGCCAGCAGTCCGCCCGGACAGGGGAACACTGAAGCTTTCTTT.

This chain uses TRBV5-1 with TRBJ2-1, with 7 positions matching TRBD2. CDR1 and CDR2 (germline): SGHRS, YFSETQ. There are 13 residues in the CDR3. V was pared by 4 bases and J by 7 bases, with 5 bases of the junction left unmatched. The CDR3 loop is CASSELASNEQFF. In DNA, the CDR3 is TGCGCCAGCAGCGAACTAGCGTCAAATGAGCAGTTCTTC.

This chain links TRBV29-1 with TRBJ2-7, with TRBD1 identical over 8 bases. Germline CDR1 reads SQVTM; CDR2 reads ANQGSEA. This CDR3 has 14 amino acids. V shed 6 bases and J 2 bases; nucleotides not matched to a gene: 9. Here the CDR3 DNA reads TGCAGCGTGGTGAGAGGACAGGGAACCTACGAGCAGTACTTC. It specifies CSVVRGQGTYEQYF.

The chain joins TRBV13 to TRBJ1-2; the match to TRBD1 covers 7 bases. Losses at the gene ends were 5 bases for V and 7 bases for J; bases not matched to a gene: 7. CDR3 size: 13 residues. Germline V gene lookup returns CDR1 PRHDT and CDR2 FYEKMQ (reference sequence). The CDR3 DNA is TGTGCCAGCAGCATAAGGACAGGCGGTGGCTACACCTTC. Protein: CASSIRTGGGYTF. The variable domain in full, with the rest retrieved from reference TRBV13 and TRBJ1-2, is AAGVIQSPRHLIKEKRETATLKCYPIPRHDTVYWYQQGPGQDPQFLISFYEKMQSDKGSIPDRFSAQQFSDYHSELNMSSLELGDSALYFCASSIRTGGGYTFGSGTRLTVV.

A note on this clone: At one boundary the junction diverges from the germline segment, which might be a read error. The chain's CDR3 is CASSEKAGTYGYEQHF. Written as DNA, the CDR3 is TGTGCCAGCAGTGAAAAGGCCGGGACATATGGTTACGAGCAGCACTTC. The chain joins TRBV2 to TRBJ2-7; D is perhaps TRBD1 (6 bases). CDR3 length: 16 residues. Germline CDR1 reads SNHLY; CDR2 reads FYNNEI. The full variable domain, in which reference TRBV2 and TRBJ2-7 provide the parts outside the CDR3, is EPEVTQTPSHQVTQMGQEVILRCVPISNHLYFYWYRQILGQKVEFLVSFYNNEISEKSEIFDDQFSVERPDGSNFTLKIRSTKLEDSAMYFCASSEKAGTYGYEQHFGPGTRLTVT.

The rearrangement links TRBV27 to TRBJ2-7, with D perhaps matching TRBD2 (7 bases). V lost 3 bases to trimming and J lost 6 bases, with 12 bases between them. CDR3 size: 13 residues. Germline V CDR1 and CDR2: MNHEY, SMNVEV (reference sequence). The CDR3 nucleotides are TGTGCCAGCAGTTTTCGGGGGGCGTCCGAGCAGTACTTC. Translating gives CASSFRGASEQYF.

This clone has just one count. The gene calls are TRBV13 and TRBJ1-1, with 9 bases matching TRBD1. After removal of 6 bases from V and 3 bases from J, the junction contained 5 bases not matched to a gene. CDR3 length equals 14 residues. Germline CDR1 reads PRHDT; CDR2 reads FYEKMQ (reference sequence). This CDR3 is CASSTGGTYTEAFF. The CDR3 coding sequence is TGTGCCAGCAGTACAGGGGGCACGTACACTGAAGCTTTCTTT. The full variable domain, with the rest looked up from reference TRBV13 and TRBJ1-1, is AAGVIQSPRHLIKEKRETATLKCYPIPRHDTVYWYQQGPGQDPQFLISFYEKMQSDKGSIPDRFSAQQFSDYHSELNMSSLELGDSALYFCASSTGGTYTEAFFGQGTRLTVV.